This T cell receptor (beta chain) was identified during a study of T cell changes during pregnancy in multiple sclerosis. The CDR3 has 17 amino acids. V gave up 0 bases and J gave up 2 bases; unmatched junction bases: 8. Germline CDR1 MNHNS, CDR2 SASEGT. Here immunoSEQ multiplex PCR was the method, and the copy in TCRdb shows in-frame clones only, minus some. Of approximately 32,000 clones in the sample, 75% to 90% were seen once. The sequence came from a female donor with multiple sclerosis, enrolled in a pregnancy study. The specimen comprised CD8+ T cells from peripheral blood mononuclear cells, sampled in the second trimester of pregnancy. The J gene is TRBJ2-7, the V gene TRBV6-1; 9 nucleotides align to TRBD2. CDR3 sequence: CASSEAPRAGGPYEQYF. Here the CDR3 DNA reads TGTGCCAGCAGTGAAGCCCCCCGAGCGGGGGGACCCTACGAGCAGTACTTC.